This passage covers 27 T cell receptor beta chains from one sample sequenced in a study of shared clonotypes between healthy human individuals. Data came from immunoSEQ multiplex PCR; TCRdb stores just in-frame clones and leaves some out. The sample holds about 2.2 million clones, roughly 91% seen once. It was CD45RO-negative cells, positively selected for CCR7, that made up naive CD8 cells, with terminally differentiated effector memory CD45RA+ cells excluded. Material: naive CD8+ T cells from PBMCs. Every receptor here comes from a man aged 18 to 35 in good health. Some clones in this sample may be carry-over from other donors' samples.

This chain uses TRBV28 with TRBJ1-1; D is perhaps TRBD1 (6 bases). Between the trimmed V and J ends, which lost 4 bases and 5 bases, there was a span of 20 bases. The germline CDR1 and CDR2 sequences are MDHEN and SYDVKM. The CDR3 has 16 amino acids. This CDR3 reads CASSYKVSGVWTEAFF. CDR3 bases: TGTGCCAGCAGTTACAAGGTATCAGGGGTATGGACTGAAGCTTTCTTT.

This clone occurred once. The chain carries TRBV7-2 and TRBJ1-5; TRBD1 is a possible D gene (5 bases). Looked up from germline, CDR1 is SGHTA and CDR2 is FQGNSA. The V end was cut by 5 bases, the J end by 4 bases, with 21 bases between. The CDR3 extends over 17 amino acids. The CDR3: CASSPGTFRGSNQPQHF. Written as DNA, the CDR3 is TGTGCCAGCAGCCCCGGGACCTTTCGGGGGTCTAATCAGCCCCAGCATTTT.

V gene TRBV2 combines with J gene TRBJ2-3, with a possible D match to TRBD2 (7 bases). V was shortened by 6 bases and J by 0 bases, with 16 bases between the two germline ends. CDR1 is SNHLY and CDR2 is FYNNEI in the germline V gene. The CDR3 runs to 16 residues. The CDR3 sequence is CASSHNRGASTDTQYF. The DNA for the CDR3 is TGTGCCAGCAGCCACAACCGGGGGGCGAGCACAGATACGCAGTATTTT.

V is TRBV10-2 and J is TRBJ2-1, with D tentatively TRBD2 (5 bases). The CDR3 length is 12 residues. Germline V gives CDR1 WSHSY, CDR2 SAAADI. Trimming pared 6 bases from V and 7 bases from J, leaving 10 bases between. The CDR3 loop reads CASSDGDNEQFF. In nucleotides, the CDR3 is TGCGCCAGCAGCGACGGGGATAATGAGCAGTTCTTC.

The V gene is TRBV27, the J gene TRBJ2-1; 13 positions match TRBD2. Losses at the gene ends were 5 bases for V and 12 bases for J; bases not matched to a gene: 16. The CDR3 totals 17 residues. From germline, CDR1 is MNHEY and CDR2 SMNVEV (reference sequence). CDR3 in amino acids: CASSKGLAGVVAPGQFF. The CDR3 coding sequence is TGTGCCAGCAGTAAAGGACTAGCGGGAGTAGTTGCCCCCGGGCAGTTCTTC.

V is TRBV9 and J is TRBJ1-2; 9 nucleotides line up with TRBD1. The CDR3 runs 17 residues. Looked up from germline, CDR1 is SGDLS and CDR2 is YYNGEE. V dropped 3 bases and J dropped 3; count of bases not matched to a gene: 12. CDR3 in amino acids: CASSEGDREPWDYGYTF. The CDR3 coding sequence is TGTGCCAGCAGCGAGGGGGACAGGGAACCTTGGGACTATGGCTACACCTTC.

This CDR3 is CASSFMAGGETQYF. The CDR3 DNA is TGTGCCAGCAGTTTCATGGCAGGGGGAGAGACCCAGTACTTC. The J gene is TRBJ2-5, the V gene TRBV28; 7 bases are a match to TRBD1. There are 14 residues in the CDR3. V lost 3 bases and J lost 4; bases outside the gene matches: 5. Germline lookup yields CDR1 MDHEN and CDR2 SYDVKM.

J is TRBJ2-1 and V is TRBV25-1; the D is unclear. Germline CDR1 reads MGHDK; CDR2 reads SYGVNS. The CDR3 runs to 17 residues. V was clipped by 4 bases and J by 3 bases, with 19 bases between them. CDR3 residues: CASSASRLKPIYNEQFF. CDR3 sequence (DNA): TGTGCCAGCAGTGCTTCGCGTCTCAAACCAATCTACAATGAGCAGTTCTTC.

The chain carries TRBV28 and TRBJ1-5; D unresolved. Looked up from germline, CDR1 is MDHEN and CDR2 is SYDVKM. The V end was cut by 6 bases, the J end by 4 bases, with 13 bases between. CDR3 size: 14 residues. CDR3 sequence: CASSLRSPNQPQHF. In DNA, the CDR3 is TGTGCCAGCAGCCTACGGAGCCCTAATCAGCCCCAGCATTTT.

This rearrangement joins TRBV9 to TRBJ2-2; D not resolved. Germline V gene data show CDR1 as SGDLS and CDR2 as YYNGEE. V shed 4 bases and J shed 3 bases, with 10 bases lying between them. CDR3 length equals 14 residues. The CDR3 coding sequence is TGTGCCAGCAGCCACCCTAGGTACACCGGGGAGCTGTTTTTT. This sequence encodes CASSHPRYTGELFF.

The rearrangement uses TRBV9 and TRBJ2-1; D might be TRBD2 (5 bases). The V and J ends lost 4 bases and 0 bases respectively, with 17 bases between them. This CDR3 spans 17 amino acids. Germline V gene lookup returns CDR1 SGDLS and CDR2 YYNGEE. CDR3 in amino acids: CASSPFPGVTSYNEQFF. CDR3 nucleotides: TGTGCCAGCAGCCCTTTCCCCGGGGTAACCTCCTACAATGAGCAGTTCTTC.

CDR3 nucleotide sequence: TGTGCCAGCAGCTCCCATGGTGGGTACCAAGAGACCCAGTACTTC. Translation: CASSSHGGYQETQYF. V gene TRBV7-3 combines with J gene TRBJ2-5, with unresolved D. V lost 4 bases and J lost 0, with 12 bases in between. The germline V gene encodes CDR1 SGHTA and CDR2 FQGTGA. This CDR3 comprises 15 residues.

Notes on this clone: A read error may account for a junction end that differs from germline. This rearrangement joins TRBV27 to TRBJ2-3, with D perhaps given as TRBD1 or TRBD2 (5 bases each). CDR1 and CDR2 (germline): MNHEY, SMNVEV (reference sequence). This CDR3 comprises 16 residues. CDR3 loop: CASTLGAGWGTDTQYF. As DNA, the CDR3 is TGTGCCAGCACCTTAGGTGCGGGCTGGGGCACTGATACGCAGTATTTT.

The genes are TRBV2 and TRBJ2-5; 15 nucleotides align to TRBD2. There are 16 residues in the CDR3. From germline, CDR1 is SNHLY and CDR2 FYNNEI. Germline trimming cut 2 bases from V and 4 bases from J; bases unmatched to any gene: 2. CDR3 region: CASSERTSGRGETQYF. In nucleotides, the CDR3 is TGTGCCAGCAGTGAACGGACTAGCGGGAGGGGAGAGACCCAGTACTTC.

The V and J genes are TRBV15 and TRBJ2-7, with TRBD2 matching over 14 bases. The germline gives CDR1 LNHNV, CDR2 YYDKDF (reference sequence). This CDR3 has 15 amino acids. V was clipped by 4 bases and J by 7 bases; unmatched bases: 6. The CDR3 nucleotides read TGTGCCACCAGCATCGGGGGACTAGCGGGAGCTGAGCAGTACTTC. The encoded protein is CATSIGGLAGAEQYF.

As to this clone: One base separates it from a far larger clone, so it is likely a read error. This chain uses TRBV14 with TRBJ1-2; D is undetermined. This CDR3 region has 13 residues. The V end was cut by 4 bases, the J end by 5 bases, with 11 bases between. The germline CDR1 and CDR2 sequences are SGHDN and FVKESK. This CDR3 is CASSPEGRYGYTF. The CDR3 DNA reads TGTGCCAGCAGCCCCGAGGGCAGATATGGCTACACCTTC. Supplemented by reference TRBV14 and TRBJ1-2, the full variable domain reads EAGVTQFPSHSVIEKGQTVTLRCDPISGHDNLYWYRRVMGKEIKFLLHFVKESKQDESGMPNNRFLAERTGGTYSTLKVQPAELEDSGVYFCASSPEGRYGYTFGSGTRLTVV.

V gene TRBV27 combines with J gene TRBJ1-1; TRBD1 agrees at 8 bases. Germline V gene data show CDR1 as MNHEY and CDR2 as SMNVEV (reference sequence). V trimming: 2 bases; J trimming: 8 bases; junction bases outside the gene matches: 10. The length of the CDR3 is 15 residues. This CDR3 is CASSLQAGGILEAFF. The CDR3 region has the DNA TGTGCCAGCAGTTTACAGGCAGGGGGCATACTAGAAGCTTTCTTT.

This chain links TRBV7-9 with TRBJ2-4; D is undetermined. Germline V lookup: CDR1 SEHNR, CDR2 FQNEAQ (reference sequence). CDR3 size: 18 residues. Trimming took 2 bases from V and 0 from J, leaving 17 bases between them. In DNA, the CDR3 is TGTGCCAGCAGCTTACTGACCGGCACAAATCTAGCCAAAAACATTCAGTACTTC. Protein product: CASSLLTGTNLAKNIQYF.

The chain uses TRBV4-1 and TRBJ2-7; 11 bases agree with TRBD2. CDR1 is MGHRA and CDR2 is YSYEKL in the germline V gene. The CDR3 has 15 amino acids. The junction had 4 bases not matched to a gene; V was cut back by 2 bases and J by 4 bases. This chain's CDR3 is CASSQLGLADYEQYF. The CDR3 DNA follows: TGCGCCAGCAGCCAACTGGGACTAGCGGATTACGAGCAGTACTTC.

The CDR3 bases are TGTGCCAGCAGTTTCGGGGGGCTGGGGGAGCAGTACTTC. This translates into CASSFGGLGEQYF. V gene TRBV6-1 combines with J gene TRBJ2-7; weak D call: TRBD2 (7 bases). The V and J ends lost 5 bases and 7 bases respectively, with 15 bases between them. Germline lookup yields CDR1 MNHNS and CDR2 SASEGT. This CDR3 has 13 residues.

As for this clone: Germline is not matched at one junction end, which may reflect a read error. The genes are TRBV11-2 and TRBJ2-5; maybe TRBD1 (5 bases). Germline V gives CDR1 SGHAT, CDR2 FQNNGV. There are 15 residues in the CDR3. Written as DNA, the CDR3 is TGTGCCAGCACCTTAGGATGGGGCGGCCAAGAGACCCAGTACTTC. It codes for CASTLGWGGQETQYF.

The rearrangement joins TRBV29-1 to TRBJ1-2; no clear D gene. This CDR3 comprises 14 residues. Germline V lookup: CDR1 SQVTM, CDR2 ANQGSEA. Deletions cut 0 bases from V and 7 bases from J, with 15 bases between. CDR3 region: CSVEDPSRPSGYTF. The CDR3 region has the DNA TGCAGCGTTGAAGACCCGTCCCGACCGTCTGGCTACACCTTC.

This clone was seen a single time. The genes are TRBV9 and TRBJ1-4; weak D call: TRBD1 (6 bases). Trimming took 4 bases from V and 13 from J, leaving 26 bases between them. This CDR3 contains 16 residues. Looked up from germline, CDR1 is SGDLS and CDR2 is YYNGEE. The CDR3 bases are TGTGCCAGCAGCCCCCTGGACAGATCTCCCCGCATGGGACTGTTTTTT. It is translated as CASSPLDRSPRMGLFF.

V is TRBV9 and J is TRBJ2-2; D ambiguous. V was clipped by 2 bases and J by 6 bases, with 17 bases between them. Germline CDR1 is SGDLS and CDR2 is YYNGEE. The CDR3 consists of 16 residues. DNA for the CDR3: TGTGCCAGCAGCGTTACTTTTACTGGGTGGCCCGGGGAGCTGTTTTTT. As protein: CASSVTFTGWPGELFF.

The chain uses TRBV13 and TRBJ1-2; the match to TRBD1 covers 7 bases. Per germline, CDR1 PRHDT and CDR2 FYEKMQ (reference sequence). The CDR3 runs to 14 residues. V shed 5 bases, J shed 4 bases, and the junction held 7 bases outside the gene matches. The CDR3 protein is CASSPRDRPYGYTF. CDR3 coding DNA: TGTGCCAGCAGCCCCCGGGACAGACCCTATGGCTACACCTTC. The full variable domain, rest sourced from reference TRBV13 and TRBJ1-2, is AAGVIQSPRHLIKEKRETATLKCYPIPRHDTVYWYQQGPGQDPQFLISFYEKMQSDKGSIPDRFSAQQFSDYHSELNMSSLELGDSALYFCASSPRDRPYGYTFGSGTRLTVV.

The J gene is TRBJ2-1, the V gene TRBV29-1, with D maybe TRBD2 (7 bases). Trimming cost V 7 bases and J 7 bases, with 23 bases left between them. Germline CDR1 SQVTM, CDR2 ANQGSEA. This CDR3 comprises 15 residues. The CDR3 DNA sequence: TGCAGCGCCGGCGGGGGCGAGGAATTTTGGAATGAGCAGTTCTTC. Translating gives CSAGGGEEFWNEQFF.

The chain joins TRBV5-6 to TRBJ2-7; D gene ambiguous. Trimming took 4 bases from V and 5 from J, leaving 13 bases between them. Germline CDR1 SGHDT, CDR2 YYEEEE. This CDR3 has 13 amino acids. This CDR3 is CASSRVGHDEQYF. The CDR3 nucleotides read TGTGCCAGCAGCCGAGTGGGCCACGACGAGCAGTACTTC.